These 10 T cell receptor beta chains originate from one sample sequenced in a study of blood T cell repertoires in COVID-19. Sequencing used immunoSEQ multiplex PCR; TCRdb keeps in-frame clones, though not all of them. Of fewer than 300,000 clones listed, under 90% were seen once; the top ten hold about 3.2%. Sequences were obtained from peripheral blood. These receptors were obtained from a woman aged 55-75 years with active or convalescent COVID-19.

The V gene is TRBV6-4, the J gene TRBJ2-2, with TRBD2 matching over 9 bases. V shed 4 bases and J 3 bases; nucleotides not matched to a gene: 3. CDR1 MRHNA and CDR2 SNTAGT come from the germline V gene. This CDR3 region has 15 residues. CDR3 protein: CASSVLAGDTGELFF. DNA for the CDR3: TGTGCCAGCAGTGTCTTAGCGGGGGACACCGGGGAGCTGTTTTTT.

This chain links TRBV19 with TRBJ1-1; a possible D gene is TRBD1 (6 bases). The CDR3 runs to 15 residues. V dropped 6 bases and J dropped 4 bases, with 18 bases sitting between them. CDR1 LNHDA and CDR2 SQIVND come from the germline V gene (reference sequence). This chain's CDR3 is CASRTNGQRSTEAFF. The CDR3 DNA reads TGTGCCAGTAGAACTAACGGACAGAGAAGCACTGAAGCTTTCTTT.

This clone was seen only a few times. The rearrangement links TRBV12-5 to TRBJ1-2; weak D call: TRBD1 (6 bases). Trimming took 5 bases from V and 4 from J, leaving 14 bases between them. The CDR3 has 14 amino acids. CDR1 is LGHNT and CDR2 is FRNRAP in the germline V gene. CDR3 coding DNA: TGTGCTAGTGGTGCTTGGACAGCTGCCTATGGCTACACCTTC. Amino acid sequence: CASGAWTAAYGYTF.

This rearrangement joins TRBV29-1 to TRBJ1-1; TRBD1 matches at 9 bases. The V gene's germline CDR1 is SQVTM and CDR2 ANQGSEA. The CDR3 length is 17 residues. V lost 4 bases and J lost 7; bases outside the gene matches: 19. CDR3 protein: CSVGETGGGFLDSEAFF. The CDR3 DNA sequence: TGCAGCGTTGGAGAGACAGGGGGGGGATTTTTGGACAGTGAAGCTTTCTTT.

This clone was detected once. The chain links TRBV4-1 to TRBJ2-1; TRBD1 matches at 9 bases. J gave up 6 bases and V 0 bases, and 9 bases lay outside the gene matches. CDR1 is MGHRA and CDR2 is YSYEKL in the germline V gene. The CDR3 covers 17 residues. CDR3 bases: TGCGCCAGCAGCCAAGAGGGTGGGGGACAGGGACTCAATGAGCAGTTCTTC. This gives the protein CASSQEGGGQGLNEQFF.

V and J are TRBV16 and TRBJ1-5; perhaps TRBD1 as D (5 bases). The CDR3 runs 14 residues. Germline lookup yields CDR1 KGHSY and CDR2 FQNENV. The V and J ends lost 3 bases and 4 bases respectively, with 10 bases between them. The CDR3 spells CASSHRDSNQPQHF. CDR3 nucleotide sequence: TGTGCCAGCAGCCATAGGGACTCGAATCAGCCCCAGCATTTT.

The V gene is TRBV6-6, the J gene TRBJ2-5; D is possibly TRBD2 (6 bases). Trimming took off 4 bases at V and 7 bases at J, with 22 bases between the two ends. The CDR3 length is 16 residues. Germline CDR1 MNHNY, CDR2 SVGAGI (reference sequence). CDR3 protein: CASSSNVRRSEGTQYF. Here the CDR3 DNA reads TGTGCCAGCAGTTCTAATGTTCGCAGGTCGGAGGGGACCCAGTACTTC.

The chain combines TRBV4-2 with TRBJ1-5; maybe TRBD1 (6 bases). The ends were cut back, 4 bases at V and 3 bases at J, with 10 bases in the middle. CDR1 is LGHNA, CDR2 YNFKEQ, per germline. The CDR3 has 14 residues. This chain's CDR3 is CASSLDSSNQPQHF. DNA for the CDR3: TGTGCCAGCAGCCTGGACAGTTCCAATCAGCCCCAGCATTTT.

The chain recombines TRBV9 with TRBJ2-1; 7 bases align to TRBD1. In germline, CDR1 is SGDLS, CDR2 YYNGEE. The CDR3 loop spans 14 amino acids. The V and J ends lost 4 bases and 1 base, in that order; junction bases with no gene match: 2. CDR3 sequence reads: CASSKDRSYNEQFF. The CDR3 DNA reads TGTGCCAGCAGCAAGGACAGGTCCTACAATGAGCAGTTCTTC. Full variable domain (missing parts from reference TRBV9 and TRBJ2-1): DSGVTQTPKHLITATGQRVTLRCSPRSGDLSVYWYQQSLDQGLQFLIQYYNGEERAKGNILERFSAQQFPDLHSELNLSSLELGDSALYFCASSKDRSYNEQFFGPGTRLTVL.

The chain joins TRBV9 to TRBJ2-1, with D possibly being TRBD2 (6 bases). Germline CDR1 SGDLS, CDR2 YYNGEE. The CDR3 has 19 residues. V dropped 0 bases and J dropped 4 bases, with 23 bases sitting between them. DNA for the CDR3: TGTGCCAGCAGCGTAGAGGAGGGCCCTCTACCCCCCCGTTACAATGAGCAGTTCTTC. Amino acid sequence: CASSVEEGPLPPRYNEQFF.